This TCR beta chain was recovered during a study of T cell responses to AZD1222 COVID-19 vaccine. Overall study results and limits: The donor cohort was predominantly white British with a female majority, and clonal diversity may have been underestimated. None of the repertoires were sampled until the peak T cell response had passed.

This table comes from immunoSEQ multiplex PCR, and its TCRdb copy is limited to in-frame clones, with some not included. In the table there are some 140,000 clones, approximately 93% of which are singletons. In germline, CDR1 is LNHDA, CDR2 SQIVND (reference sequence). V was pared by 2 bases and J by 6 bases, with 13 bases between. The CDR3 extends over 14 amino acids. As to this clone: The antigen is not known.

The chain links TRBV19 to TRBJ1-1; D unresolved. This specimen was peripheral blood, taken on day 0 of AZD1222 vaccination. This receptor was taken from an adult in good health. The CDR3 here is CASSIMRGRAEAFF. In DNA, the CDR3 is TGTGCCAGTAGTATAATGCGGGGTAGGGCTGAAGCTTTCTTT.